The present TCR beta chain was sequenced within a study of spatial heterogeneity in lung cancer. This clonotype was counted between two and nine times. Specified time point: blood at routine non-recurrence follow-up after resection. Unsorted whole RNA samples from tumor, nontumor lung or frozen PBMC were sequenced. Individual TCR cDNA molecules each bore their own unique molecular identifier. MiXCR was run by TCRdb on the 5' RACE reads, yielding one entry per CDR3 protein. The sample holds about 52,000 distinct CDR3 sequences, 6% to 8.5% seen once. Germline V gives CDR1 LNHDA, CDR2 SQIVND (reference sequence). The CDR3 runs to 14 residues. Deletions cut 5 bases from V and 5 bases from J, with 13 bases between.

The chain is built from TRBV19 and TRBJ1-5; D is perhaps TRBD1 (6 bases). This clonotype was sampled from a female donor with early-stage non-small cell lung cancer. This specimen consisted of PBMCs, obtained at follow-up. The CDR3 sequence: CASSQGTTYQPQHF. Here the CDR3 DNA reads TGTGCCAGTAGTCAGGGGACGACTTATCAGCCCCAGCATTTT.